Following are 7 T cell receptor beta chains from one sample sequenced in a study of cytotoxic CD8 clonotypes in ibrutinib-treated CLL. The protocol was immunoSEQ multiplex PCR, while the TCRdb copy is restricted to in-frame clones and leaves out a portion. The profile covers under 150,000 clones, with 80% to 90% appearing a single time and 2.5% to 3.5% taken by the ten largest. Sequenced here: PBMCs, sampled after 24 months of ibrutinib treatment. The receptors originated from a human donor with chronic lymphocytic leukemia.

This clone was counted a single time. This sequence joins TRBV28 and TRBJ2-7, with unresolved D. Trimming cost V 1 base and J 0 bases, with 7 bases left between them. Per germline, CDR1 MDHEN and CDR2 SYDVKM. The CDR3 totals 14 residues. The DNA of the CDR3 is TGTGCCAGCAGTTTATCGTTCGGCTCCTACGAGCAGTACTTC. Translating it yields CASSLSFGSYEQYF.

This chain connects TRBV11-2 to TRBJ2-7; D ambiguous. The germline V and J ends were trimmed by 0 bases and 1 base, with 10 bases remaining between them. This CDR3 is built from 15 residues. Germline CDR1 is SGHAT and CDR2 is FQNNGV. The CDR3 DNA follows: TGTGCCAGCAGCTTAGAACCGGTCAGTTCCTACGAGCAGTACTTC. This codes for CASSLEPVSSYEQYF.

This clone was detected once. The chain is built from TRBV10-2 and TRBJ2-1; 10 nucleotides match TRBD2. J gave up 9 bases and V 4 bases, and 3 bases lay outside the gene matches. The germline gives CDR1 WSHSY, CDR2 SAAADI. This CDR3 is built from 13 residues. The CDR3 DNA reads TGCGCCAGCAGTGTCCTAGCGGGGGTTGAGCAGTTCTTC. The encoded protein is CASSVLAGVEQFF.

In DNA form, the CDR3 reads TGTGCCAGCACCCCCGGGGGCTACGACTATGGCTACACCTTC. It specifies CASTPGGYDYGYTF. The chain couples TRBV9 to TRBJ1-2; tentative D call: TRBD1 (6 bases). V was shortened by 6 bases and J by 3 bases, with 15 bases between the two germline ends. Per germline, CDR1 SGDLS and CDR2 YYNGEE. The CDR3 covers 14 residues.

The chain joins TRBV7-7 to TRBJ2-2, with a weak D call TRBD2 (6 bases). Trimming removed 6 bases at V and 0 bases at J, with 11 bases between. The CDR3 runs to 15 residues. Germline V gene data show CDR1 as SSHAT and CDR2 as FNYEAQ (reference sequence). The CDR3 protein is CASRQAGANTGELFF. CDR3 nucleotides: TGTGCCAGCAGACAAGCGGGCGCGAACACCGGGGAGCTGTTTTTT. Together with reference TRBV7-7 and TRBJ2-2, the CDR3 gives the full variable domain: GAGVSQSPRYKVTKRGQDVTLRCDPISSHATLYWYQQALGQGPEFLTYFNYEAQPDKSGLPSDRFSAERPEGSISTLTIQRTEQRDSAMYRCASRQAGANTGELFFGEGSRLTVL.

The gene calls are TRBV6-1 and TRBJ2-7; a possible D gene is TRBD2 (6 bases). CDR1 is MNHNS and CDR2 is SASEGT in the germline V gene. This CDR3 contains 16 residues. V lost 2 bases, J lost 3 bases, and 17 bases lay in between. The CDR3 loop reads CASSEFGGSLGYEQYF. DNA for the CDR3: TGTGCCAGCAGTGAATTTGGGGGGTCCCTTGGCTACGAGCAGTACTTC.

The gene calls are TRBV18 and TRBJ2-7; no reliable D call. The germline CDR1 and CDR2 sequences are KGHSH and LQKENI. V lost 2 bases and J lost 2, with 10 bases in between. There are 14 residues in the CDR3. In DNA form, the CDR3 reads TGTGCCAGCTCACCAACGTTTCCGACCTACGAGCAGTACTTC. Amino acids: CASSPTFPTYEQYF.